The present T cell receptor beta chain was sequenced within a study of cytomegalovirus exposure and HLA in healthy donors. Broader study findings: Available immune exposure information was restricted to CMV serostatus only. Sequencing likely caused a cluster of highly shared sequence variants. Rare sequences made up most TCRs, while some public TCRs were found in many donors.

Comments on this clone: Its antigen is still unknown.

PCR used 60 Vbeta primers and 13 Jbeta primers. Per the original data handling: An analysis performed later counted roughly 80 million unique TCR beta chains (roughly 11 million of them shared). The table came from immunoSEQ multiplex PCR; TCRdb's copy has only in-frame clones and leaves some out. V and J calls and clone size are those listed in that table; D and trimming were worked out from the DNA. The repertoire includes over 120,000 clones, almost 85% of them detected once, and approximately 1.5% sits in the top ten. The sequence was collected from a man aged 30-40 years in good health and CMV-seropositive. Specimen: PBMCs.

The CDR3 here is CASSVGREGEFEQFF. DNA for the CDR3: TGTGCCAGCAGCGTAGGGAGGGAGGGCGAGTTTGAGCAGTTCTTC. V usage is TRBV9 and J usage is TRBJ2-1; TRBD2 matches at 7 bases. Germline V gene lookup returns CDR1 SGDLS and CDR2 YYNGEE. J lost 9 bases, V lost 0 bases, and 9 bases had no gene match. CDR3 size: 15 residues.